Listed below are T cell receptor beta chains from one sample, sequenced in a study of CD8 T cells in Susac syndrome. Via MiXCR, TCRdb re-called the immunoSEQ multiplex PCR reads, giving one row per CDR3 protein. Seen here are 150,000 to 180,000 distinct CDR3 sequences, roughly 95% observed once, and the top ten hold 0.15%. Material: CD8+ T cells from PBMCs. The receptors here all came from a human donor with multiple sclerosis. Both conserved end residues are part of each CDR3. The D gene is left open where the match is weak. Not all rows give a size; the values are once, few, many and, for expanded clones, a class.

CDR3 DNA: TGTGCCAGCAGCCCACTTCGGGCGGGGGAAAACAATGAGCAGTTCTTC; CDR3 protein: CASSPLRAGENNEQFF; clone size: once; V gene: TRBV9; J gene: TRBJ2-1; D gene: TRBD2
CDR3 DNA: TGCGCCAGCAGCCCCGGAGACGGGACGGGTGAAGCTTTCTTT; CDR3 protein: CASSPGDGTGEAFF; clone size: -; V gene: TRBV5-1; J gene: TRBJ1-1; D gene: -
CDR3 DNA: TGTGCCAGTAGTATAGTCCCTAGCGGGGGGTACAATGAGCAGTTCTTC; CDR3 protein: CASSIVPSGGYNEQFF; clone size: -; V gene: TRBV19; J gene: TRBJ2-1; D gene: TRBD2
CDR3 DNA: TGCAGCGTTGAAGAACAGGACTACGAGCAGTACTTC; CDR3 protein: CSVEEQDYEQYF; clone size: -; V gene: TRBV29-1; J gene: TRBJ2-7; D gene: -
CDR3 DNA: TGTGCCAGCGGAGCCGGCGGCGAAAAACTGTTTTTT; CDR3 protein: CASGAGGEKLFF; clone size: -; V gene: TRBV6-5; J gene: TRBJ1-4; D gene: -
CDR3 DNA: TGCAGCGTTGAAGATCATAGCTCTAGGGGGATCAAAGAGACCCAGTACTTC; CDR3 protein: CSVEDHSSRGIKETQYF; clone size: -; V gene: TRBV29-1; J gene: TRBJ2-5; D gene: -
CDR3 DNA: TGTGCCTGGAGTGGGGCCGAGACCGCTAACTATGGCTACACCTTC; CDR3 protein: CAWSGAETANYGYTF; clone size: -; V gene: TRBV30; J gene: TRBJ1-2; D gene: -
CDR3 DNA: TGTGCCAGCAGCCCGCCGGGACTAGCTCCGGGCGATGAGCAGTTCTTC; CDR3 protein: CASSPPGLAPGDEQFF; clone size: -; V gene: TRBV7-2; J gene: TRBJ2-1; D gene: TRBD2
CDR3 DNA: TGTGCCAGCAGTGACAGGGGATGGGAGACCCAGTACTTC; CDR3 protein: CASSDRGWETQYF; clone size: -; V gene: TRBV2; J gene: TRBJ2-5; D gene: -
CDR3 DNA: TGTGCCAGCAGCGGACTCGGGCAGGGGGCGTCCGGGGAGCTGTTTTTT; CDR3 protein: CASSGLGQGASGELFF; clone size: -; V gene: TRBV9; J gene: TRBJ2-2; D gene: TRBD1
CDR3 DNA: TGTGCCAGCAGCCCACCGGTTCGGGGGGTCACAGATACGCAGTATTTT; CDR3 protein: CASSPPVRGVTDTQYF; clone size: -; V gene: TRBV3-1; J gene: TRBJ2-3; D gene: TRBD2
CDR3 DNA: TGTGCCTGGAGTCCGGGGTGGGCCGCCCGGGAGGAGACCCAGTACTTC; CDR3 protein: CAWSPGWAAREETQYF; clone size: -; V gene: TRBV30; J gene: TRBJ2-5; D gene: -
CDR3 DNA: TGTGCCTGGAGTACAAGTCAGGTTAATCAGCCCCAGCATTTT; CDR3 protein: CAWSTSQVNQPQHF; clone size: -; V gene: TRBV30; J gene: TRBJ1-5; D gene: -
CDR3 DNA: TGCAGCGTTGTAACGGCAAACTATGGCTACACCTTC; CDR3 protein: CSVVTANYGYTF; clone size: -; V gene: TRBV29-1; J gene: TRBJ1-2; D gene: -
CDR3 DNA: TGCAGCGCCGGACTAGCGGGGGCCTCTGATGAGCAGTTCTTC; CDR3 protein: CSAGLAGASDEQFF; clone size: -; V gene: TRBV29-1; J gene: TRBJ2-1; D gene: TRBD2